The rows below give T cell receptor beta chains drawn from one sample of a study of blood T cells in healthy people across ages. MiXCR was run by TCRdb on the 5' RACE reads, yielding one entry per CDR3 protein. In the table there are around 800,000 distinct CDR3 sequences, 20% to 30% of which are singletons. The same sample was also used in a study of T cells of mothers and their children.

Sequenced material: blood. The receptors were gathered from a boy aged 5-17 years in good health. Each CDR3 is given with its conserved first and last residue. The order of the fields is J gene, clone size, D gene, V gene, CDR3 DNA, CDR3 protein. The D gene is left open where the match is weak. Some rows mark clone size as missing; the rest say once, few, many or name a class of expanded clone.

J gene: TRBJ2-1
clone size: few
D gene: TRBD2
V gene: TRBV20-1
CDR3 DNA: TGCAGTGCTAGAGCCCCCTGGACGGGGGGGCCGGATGAGCAGTTCTTC
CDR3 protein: CSARAPWTGGPDEQFF

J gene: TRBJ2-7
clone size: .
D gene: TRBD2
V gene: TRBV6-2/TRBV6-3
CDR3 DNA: TGTGCCAGCAGTTACGAGAGAGAGCGGGGGGTCTCCTACGAGCAGTACTTC
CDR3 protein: CASSYERERGVSYEQYF

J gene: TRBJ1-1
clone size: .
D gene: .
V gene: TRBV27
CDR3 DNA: TGTGCCAGCAGTCCGACAGCTGAAGCTTTCTTT
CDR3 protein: CASSPTAEAFF

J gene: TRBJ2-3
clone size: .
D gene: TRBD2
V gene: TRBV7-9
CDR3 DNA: TGTGCCAGCAGCGGAAATCGGGGGAGTAGCGGGGATACGCAGTATTTT
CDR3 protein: CASSGNRGSSGDTQYF

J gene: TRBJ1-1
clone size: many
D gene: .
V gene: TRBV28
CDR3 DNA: TGTGCCAGCAGCTCCCCGCTCACTGAAGCTTTCTTT
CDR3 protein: CASSSPLTEAFF

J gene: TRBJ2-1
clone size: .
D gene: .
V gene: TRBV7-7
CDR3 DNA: TGTGCTAGCAGCTTAGCCGGGGGCATTGAGCAGTTCTTC
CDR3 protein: CASSLAGGIEQFF

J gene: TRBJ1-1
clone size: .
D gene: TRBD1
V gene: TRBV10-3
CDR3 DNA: TGTGCCATCAGACCGACAGGGTCCCGAAAAAACACTGAAGCTTTCTTT
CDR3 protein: CAIRPTGSRKNTEAFF

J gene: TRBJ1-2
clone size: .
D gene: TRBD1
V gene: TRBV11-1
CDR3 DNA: TGTGCCAGCAGCTTACAGGGGGATAACTATGGCTACACCTTC
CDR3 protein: CASSLQGDNYGYTF

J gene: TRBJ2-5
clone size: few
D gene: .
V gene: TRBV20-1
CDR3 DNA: TGCAGTGTTTATCTCAGGGGAGAGACCCAGTACTTC
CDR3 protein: CSVYLRGETQYF

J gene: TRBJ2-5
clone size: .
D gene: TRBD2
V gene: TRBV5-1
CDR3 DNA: TGCGCCAGCAGGACTAGCCGAGTTCCCAAAGAGACCCAGTACTTC
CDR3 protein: CASRTSRVPKETQYF

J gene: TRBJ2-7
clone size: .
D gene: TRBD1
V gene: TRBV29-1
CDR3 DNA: TGCAGCGTTGTGCTCGCCGACAGGGGCTACGAGCAGTACTTC
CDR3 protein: CSVVLADRGYEQYF

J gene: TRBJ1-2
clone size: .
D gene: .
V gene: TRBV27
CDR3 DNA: TGTGCCAGCAGTATGGACGTAAACTATGGCTACACCTTC
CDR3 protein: CASSMDVNYGYTF

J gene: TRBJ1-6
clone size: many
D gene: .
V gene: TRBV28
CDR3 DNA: TGTGCCAGCAGTTTATTCAGGGGAAATTCACCCCTCCACTTT
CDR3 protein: CASSLFRGNSPLHF

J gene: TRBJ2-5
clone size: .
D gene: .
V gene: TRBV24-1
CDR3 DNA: TGTGCCACCAGTGACCCGACCGCGATCGGGACCCAGTACTTC
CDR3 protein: CATSDPTAIGTQYF

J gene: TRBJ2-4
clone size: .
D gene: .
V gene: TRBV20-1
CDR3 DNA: TGCAGTGCTAGAGAGATAGGCTTAGCCAAAAACATTCAGTACTTC
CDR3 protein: CSAREIGLAKNIQYF

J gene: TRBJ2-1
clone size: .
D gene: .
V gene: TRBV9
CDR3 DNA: TGTGCCAGCAGTCCCCAACTAGGGGACGATGAGCAGTTCTTC
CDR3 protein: CASSPQLGDDEQFF

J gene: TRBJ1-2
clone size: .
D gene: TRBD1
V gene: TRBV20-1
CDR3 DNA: TGCAGTGCTAGACACAGGGGGCGCGGTGTAGGTGGCTACACCTTC
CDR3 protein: CSARHRGRGVGGYTF

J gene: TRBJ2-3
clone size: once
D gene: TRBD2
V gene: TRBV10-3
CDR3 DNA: TGTGCCATCAGTGAGTTGCGGGGGGAACCCACAGATACGCAGTATTTT
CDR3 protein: CAISELRGEPTDTQYF

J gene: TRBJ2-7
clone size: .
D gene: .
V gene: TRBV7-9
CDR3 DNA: TGTGCCAGCAGTCGGAACCGGGGCGGCTCCTACGAGCAGTACTTC
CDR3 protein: CASSRNRGGSYEQYF

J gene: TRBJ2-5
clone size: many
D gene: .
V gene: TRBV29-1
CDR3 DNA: TGCAGCGTTGAAGATAAGGCGGGCCCTCAATGGGAGACCCAGTACTTC
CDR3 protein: CSVEDKAGPQWETQYF

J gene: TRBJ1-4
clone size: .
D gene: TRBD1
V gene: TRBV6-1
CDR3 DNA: TGTGCCAGCAGGAGGACAGGGGGTGAAAAACTGTTTTTT
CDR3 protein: CASRRTGGEKLFF

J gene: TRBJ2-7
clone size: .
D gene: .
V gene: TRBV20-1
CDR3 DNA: TGCAGTGCTAGAGGTGGGGGGCCCCGCTACGAGCAGTACTTC
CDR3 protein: CSARGGGPRYEQYF

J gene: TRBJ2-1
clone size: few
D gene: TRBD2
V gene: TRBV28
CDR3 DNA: TGTGCCAGCAGCACTAGCGGGGGGGCCCACAATGAGCAGTTCTTC
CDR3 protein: CASSTSGGAHNEQFF

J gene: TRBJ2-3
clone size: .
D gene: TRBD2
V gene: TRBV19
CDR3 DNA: TGTGCCAGTAGTCTGGGACTAGGGGGGGATACGCAGTATTTT
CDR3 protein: CASSLGLGGDTQYF

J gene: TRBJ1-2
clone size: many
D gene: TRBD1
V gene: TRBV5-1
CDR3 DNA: TGTGCCAGCAGTTTCGACAGGGACGGCTACACCTTC
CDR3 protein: CASSFDRDGYTF

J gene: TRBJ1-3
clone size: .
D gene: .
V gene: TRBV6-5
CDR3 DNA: TGTGCCAGCAGTTACTCGACTAGTGGCACCATATATTTT
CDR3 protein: CASSYSTSGTIYF

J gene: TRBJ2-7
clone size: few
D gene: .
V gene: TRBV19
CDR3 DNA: TGTGCCAGTAGTGCCTCTCTAAGCGCGTACGAGCAGTACTTC
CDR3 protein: CASSASLSAYEQYF

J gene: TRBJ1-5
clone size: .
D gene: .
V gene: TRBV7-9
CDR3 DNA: TGTGCCAGCAGCTCACAGGAGTATCAGCCCCAGCATTTT
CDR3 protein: CASSSQEYQPQHF

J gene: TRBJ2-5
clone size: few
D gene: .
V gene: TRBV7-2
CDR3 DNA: TGTGCCAGCAGCTTAGTTGCCCTGGGGGAGACCCAGTACTTC
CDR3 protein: CASSLVALGETQYF

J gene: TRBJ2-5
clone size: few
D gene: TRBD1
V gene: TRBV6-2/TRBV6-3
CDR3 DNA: TGTGCCGGCACCCAGACAGGGGGCAAAGGGACCCAGTACTTC
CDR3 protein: CAGTQTGGKGTQYF

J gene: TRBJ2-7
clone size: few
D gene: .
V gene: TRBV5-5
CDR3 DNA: TGTGCCAGCAGAACGGACGGGGCGAGTCTGTACTTC
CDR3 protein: CASRTDGASLYF

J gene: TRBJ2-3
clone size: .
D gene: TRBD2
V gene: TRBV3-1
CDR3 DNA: TGTGCCAGCAGCCAAGAGGTAGCGGGGGTGGATACGCAGTATTTT
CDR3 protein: CASSQEVAGVDTQYF

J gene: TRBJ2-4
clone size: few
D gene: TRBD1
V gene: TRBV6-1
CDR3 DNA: TGTGCCAGCAGTCCTACAATACAGGGGGCCATGACCAAAAACATTCAGTACTTC
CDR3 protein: CASSPTIQGAMTKNIQYF

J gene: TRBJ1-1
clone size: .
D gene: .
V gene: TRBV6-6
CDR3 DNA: TGTGCCGGCTCTGGGGGGCCTTTGAGTGGCACTGAAGCTTTCTTT
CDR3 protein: CAGSGGPLSGTEAFF

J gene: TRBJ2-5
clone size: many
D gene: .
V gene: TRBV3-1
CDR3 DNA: TGTGCCAGCAGCCGGCTCGGAGGAAGGGAAGAGACCCAGTACTTC
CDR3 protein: CASSRLGGREETQYF

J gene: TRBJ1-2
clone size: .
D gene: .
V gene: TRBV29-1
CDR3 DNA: TGCAGCGTTGACGGTGGCTACACCTTC
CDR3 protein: CSVDGGYTF

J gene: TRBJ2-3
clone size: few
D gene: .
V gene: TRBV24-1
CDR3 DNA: TGTGCCACCAGTGATCACACAGATACGCAGTATTTT
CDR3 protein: CATSDHTDTQYF

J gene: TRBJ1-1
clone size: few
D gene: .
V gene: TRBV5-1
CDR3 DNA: TGCGCCAGCCAGGGGCTAGAGAACACTGAAGCTTTCTTT
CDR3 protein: CASQGLENTEAFF

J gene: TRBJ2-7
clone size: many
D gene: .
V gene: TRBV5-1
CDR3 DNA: TGCGCCAGCAGTCCAGGTCACGCCTACGAGCAGTACTTC
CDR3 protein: CASSPGHAYEQYF

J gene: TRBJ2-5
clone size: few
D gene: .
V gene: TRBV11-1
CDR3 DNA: TGTGCCAGCAGTTCACAGGGTCCTCAAGAGACCCAGTACTTC
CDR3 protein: CASSSQGPQETQYF

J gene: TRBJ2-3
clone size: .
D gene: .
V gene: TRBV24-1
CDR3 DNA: TGTGCCACCAGTGATGGAGGCACAGATACGCAGTATTTT
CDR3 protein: CATSDGGTDTQYF

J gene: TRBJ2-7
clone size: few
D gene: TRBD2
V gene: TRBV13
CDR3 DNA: TGTGCCAGTAGTAGCGGGGGGTCCCACGAGCAGTACTTC
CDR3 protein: CASSSGGSHEQYF

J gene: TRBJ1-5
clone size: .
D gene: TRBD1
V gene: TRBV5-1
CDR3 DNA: TGCGCCAGCAGCACCGGGACAGGGCATGGTCAGCCCCAGCATTTT
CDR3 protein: CASSTGTGHGQPQHF

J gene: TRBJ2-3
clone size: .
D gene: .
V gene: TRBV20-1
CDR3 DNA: TGCAGTGCCTCAGACAGAACAAAATCCACAGATACGCAGTATTTT
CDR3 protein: CSASDRTKSTDTQYF

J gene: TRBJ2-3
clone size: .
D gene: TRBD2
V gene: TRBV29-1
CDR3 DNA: TGCAGCGTTGAAGTTAAAATTGTCCTAGCGGGGGTCCGGCCGACAGATACGCAGTATTTT
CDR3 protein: CSVEVKIVLAGVRPTDTQYF

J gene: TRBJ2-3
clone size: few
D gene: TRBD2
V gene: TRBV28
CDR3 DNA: TGTGCCAGCAAGGGGGGAACAGCGGGGGGGACAGATACGCAGTATTTT
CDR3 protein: CASKGGTAGGTDTQYF

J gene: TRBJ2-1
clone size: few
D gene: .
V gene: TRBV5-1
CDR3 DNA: TGCGCCAGCAGCTTGGGTCAACAGGGCAATGAGCAGTTCTTC
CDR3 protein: CASSLGQQGNEQFF

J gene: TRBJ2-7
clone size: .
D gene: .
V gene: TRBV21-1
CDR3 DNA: TGTGCCAGCAGCTACCTCTATCCACCTCCGGGACACCGGGATGGGTTAATCTACGAGCAGTACTTC
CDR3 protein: CASSYLYPPPGHRDGLIYEQYF

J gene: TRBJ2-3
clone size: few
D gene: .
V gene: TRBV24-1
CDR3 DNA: TGTGCCACCAGTGATTTGAGGGATACGCAGTATTTT
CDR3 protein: CATSDLRDTQYF